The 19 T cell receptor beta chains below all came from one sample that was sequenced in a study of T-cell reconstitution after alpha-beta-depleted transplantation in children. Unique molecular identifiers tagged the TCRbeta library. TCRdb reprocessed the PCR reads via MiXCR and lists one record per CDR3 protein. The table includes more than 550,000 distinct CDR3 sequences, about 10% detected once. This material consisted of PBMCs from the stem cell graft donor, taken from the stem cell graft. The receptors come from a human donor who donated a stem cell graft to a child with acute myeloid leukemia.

The CDR3 loop reads CASNTGWGNEQFF. CDR3 bases: TGTGCCAGCAACACCGGGTGGGGCAATGAGCAGTTCTTC. The chain carries TRBV27 and TRBJ2-1; the D is unclear. This CDR3 is 13 amino acids long. In germline, CDR1 is MNHEY, CDR2 SMNVEV (reference sequence). Trimming took 7 bases from V and 6 from J, leaving 13 bases between them.

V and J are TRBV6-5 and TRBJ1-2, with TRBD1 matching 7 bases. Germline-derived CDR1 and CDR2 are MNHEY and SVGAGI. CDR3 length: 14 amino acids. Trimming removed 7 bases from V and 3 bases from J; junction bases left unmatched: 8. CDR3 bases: TGTGCCAGCACAACCAGGGGGGGTGACTATGGCTACACCTTC. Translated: CASTTRGGDYGYTF.

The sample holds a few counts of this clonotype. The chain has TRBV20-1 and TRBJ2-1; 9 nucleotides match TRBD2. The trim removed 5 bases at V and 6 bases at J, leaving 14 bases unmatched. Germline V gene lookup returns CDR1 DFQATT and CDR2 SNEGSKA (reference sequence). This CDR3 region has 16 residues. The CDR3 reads CSARIQAGGVVNEQFF. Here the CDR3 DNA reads TGCAGTGCTCGTATCCAAGCGGGAGGTGTCGTCAATGAGCAGTTCTTC.

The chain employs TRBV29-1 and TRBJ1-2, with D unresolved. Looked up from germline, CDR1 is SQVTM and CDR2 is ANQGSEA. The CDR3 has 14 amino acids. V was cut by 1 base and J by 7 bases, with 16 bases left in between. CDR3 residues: CSVEGIDGDPGYTF. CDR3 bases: TGCAGCGTTGAAGGGATCGACGGTGACCCTGGCTACACCTTC.

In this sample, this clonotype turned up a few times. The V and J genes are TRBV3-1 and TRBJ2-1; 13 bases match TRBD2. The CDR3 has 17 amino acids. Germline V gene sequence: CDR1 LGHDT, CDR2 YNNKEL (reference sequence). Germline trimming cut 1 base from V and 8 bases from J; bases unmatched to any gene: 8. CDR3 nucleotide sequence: TGTGCCAGCAGCCAAGCCCGGACTAGCGGGAGTAATTATGAGCAGTTCTTC. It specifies CASSQARTSGSNYEQFF.

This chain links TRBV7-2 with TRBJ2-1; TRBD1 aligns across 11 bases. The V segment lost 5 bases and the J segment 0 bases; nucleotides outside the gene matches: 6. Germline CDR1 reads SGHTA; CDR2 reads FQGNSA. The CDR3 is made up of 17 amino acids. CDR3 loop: CASSLWDRGASYNEQFF. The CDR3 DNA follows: TGTGCCAGCAGCCTGTGGGACAGGGGGGCCTCCTACAATGAGCAGTTCTTC.

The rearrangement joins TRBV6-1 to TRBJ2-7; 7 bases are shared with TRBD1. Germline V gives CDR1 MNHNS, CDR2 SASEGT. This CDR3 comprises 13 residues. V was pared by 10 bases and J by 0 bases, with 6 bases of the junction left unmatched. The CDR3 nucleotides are TGTGCCACCACAGGGGATGTCTCCTACGAGCAGTACTTC. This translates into CATTGDVSYEQYF.

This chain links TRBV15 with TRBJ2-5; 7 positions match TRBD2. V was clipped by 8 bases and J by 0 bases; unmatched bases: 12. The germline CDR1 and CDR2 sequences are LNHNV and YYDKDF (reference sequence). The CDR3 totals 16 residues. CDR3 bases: TGTGCCACCTCTCTGGGGAGCGGGATGTACCAAGAGACCCAGTACTTC. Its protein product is CATSLGSGMYQETQYF.

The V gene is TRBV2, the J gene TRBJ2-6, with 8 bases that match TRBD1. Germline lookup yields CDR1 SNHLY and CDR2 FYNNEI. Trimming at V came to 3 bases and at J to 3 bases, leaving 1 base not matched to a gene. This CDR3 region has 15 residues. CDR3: CASSEDRVGANVLTF. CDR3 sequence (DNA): TGTGCCAGCAGTGAGGACAGGGTTGGGGCCAACGTCCTGACTTTC.

The CDR3 reads CATNEGGYQPQHF. Written as DNA, the CDR3 is TGTGCCACCAACGAGGGAGGGTACCAGCCCCAGCATTTT. The chain carries TRBV15 and TRBJ1-5; the D is unclear. The V gene's germline CDR1 is LNHNV and CDR2 YYDKDF (reference sequence). CDR3 length: 13 residues. Trimming took off 7 bases at V and 7 bases at J, with 14 bases between the two ends.

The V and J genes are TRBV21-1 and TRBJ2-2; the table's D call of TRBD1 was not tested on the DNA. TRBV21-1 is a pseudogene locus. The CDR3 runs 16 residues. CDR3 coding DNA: TGTGCCAGCAGCAAAGGATGCAGGGACGACACCGGGGAGCTGTTTTTT. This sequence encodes CASSKGCRDDTGELFF.

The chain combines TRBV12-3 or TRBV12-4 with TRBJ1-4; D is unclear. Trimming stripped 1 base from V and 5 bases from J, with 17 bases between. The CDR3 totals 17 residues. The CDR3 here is CASSLGQGRTMNEKLFF. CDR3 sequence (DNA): TGTGCCAGCAGTTTAGGGCAAGGTCGTACTATGAATGAAAAACTGTTTTTT.

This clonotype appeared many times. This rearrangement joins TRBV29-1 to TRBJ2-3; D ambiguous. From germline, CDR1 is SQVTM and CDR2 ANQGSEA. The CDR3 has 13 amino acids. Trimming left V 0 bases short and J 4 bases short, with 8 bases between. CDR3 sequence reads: CSVEDALSDTQYF. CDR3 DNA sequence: TGCAGCGTTGAAGACGCCTTGTCAGATACGCAGTATTTT.

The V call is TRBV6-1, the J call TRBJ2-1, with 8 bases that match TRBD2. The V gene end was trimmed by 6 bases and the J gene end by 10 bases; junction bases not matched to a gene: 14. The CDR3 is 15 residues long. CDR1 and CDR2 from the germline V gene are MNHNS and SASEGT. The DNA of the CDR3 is TGTGCCAGCAGCCCGTATGTTAGCGGGAAGACAGAGCAGTTCTTC. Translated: CASSPYVSGKTEQFF.

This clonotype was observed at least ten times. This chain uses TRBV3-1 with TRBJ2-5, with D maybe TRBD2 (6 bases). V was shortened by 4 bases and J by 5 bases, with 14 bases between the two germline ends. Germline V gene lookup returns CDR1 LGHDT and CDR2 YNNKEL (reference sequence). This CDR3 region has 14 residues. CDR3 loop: CASSPSGVGETQYF. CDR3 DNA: TGTGCCAGCAGCCCCTCGGGGGTCGGGGAGACCCAGTACTTC.

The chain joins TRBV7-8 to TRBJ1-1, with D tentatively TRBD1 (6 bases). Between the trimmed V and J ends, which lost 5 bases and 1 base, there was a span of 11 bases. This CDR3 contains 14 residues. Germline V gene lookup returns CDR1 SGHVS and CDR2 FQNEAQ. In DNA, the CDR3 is TGTGCCAGCAGCGTATTGACAGGGAACACTGAAGCTTTCTTT. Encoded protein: CASSVLTGNTEAFF.

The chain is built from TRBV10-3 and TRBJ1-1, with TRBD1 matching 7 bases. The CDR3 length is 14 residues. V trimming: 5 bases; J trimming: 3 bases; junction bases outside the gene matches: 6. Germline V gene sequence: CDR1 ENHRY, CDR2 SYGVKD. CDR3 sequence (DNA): TGTGCCATCAGTCAGGACAGGAGCTACACTGAAGCTTTCTTT. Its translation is CAISQDRSYTEAFF.

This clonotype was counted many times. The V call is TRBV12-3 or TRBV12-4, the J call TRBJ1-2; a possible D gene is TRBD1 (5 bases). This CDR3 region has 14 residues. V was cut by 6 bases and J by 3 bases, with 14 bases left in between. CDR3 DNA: TGTGCCAGCAGGCCATCCAGGGTATACTATGGCTACACCTTC. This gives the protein CASRPSRVYYGYTF.

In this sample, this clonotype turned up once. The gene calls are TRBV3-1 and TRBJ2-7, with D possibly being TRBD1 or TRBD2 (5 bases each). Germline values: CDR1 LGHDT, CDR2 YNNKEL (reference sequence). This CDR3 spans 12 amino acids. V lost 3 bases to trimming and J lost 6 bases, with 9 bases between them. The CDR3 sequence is CASSHQGREQYF. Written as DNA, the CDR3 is TGTGCCAGCAGCCACCAGGGACGCGAGCAGTACTTC.